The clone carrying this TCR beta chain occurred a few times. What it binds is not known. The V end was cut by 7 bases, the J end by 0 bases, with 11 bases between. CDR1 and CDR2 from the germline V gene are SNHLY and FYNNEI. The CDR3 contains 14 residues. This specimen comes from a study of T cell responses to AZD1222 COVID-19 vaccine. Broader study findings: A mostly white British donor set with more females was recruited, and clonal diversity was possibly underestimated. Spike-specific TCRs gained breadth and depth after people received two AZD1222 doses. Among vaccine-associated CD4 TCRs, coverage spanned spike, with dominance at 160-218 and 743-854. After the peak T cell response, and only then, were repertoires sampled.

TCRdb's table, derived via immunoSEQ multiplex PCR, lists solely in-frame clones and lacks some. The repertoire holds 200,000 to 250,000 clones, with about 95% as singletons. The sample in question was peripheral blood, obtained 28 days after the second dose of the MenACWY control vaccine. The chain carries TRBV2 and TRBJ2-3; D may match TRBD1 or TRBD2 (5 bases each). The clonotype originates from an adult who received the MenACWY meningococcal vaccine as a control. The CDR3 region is CASNRDRSTDTQYF. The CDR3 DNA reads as TGTGCCAGCAATCGGGACCGTAGCACAGATACGCAGTATTTT.